This TCR beta chain was sequenced for a study of memory CD4+ T cells and cytomegalovirus serostatus. Study-wide results and caveats: Suggested: most of the CMV-linked TCR signature lies in CD4+ memory cells. CMV serostatus prediction reached median AUC approximately 0.95, or 0.91 with US-trained model.

Single viable CD3+CD4+CD8-CD45RO+ cells were sorted as the memory CD4+ T cells. Serostatus was set by detecting CMV pp150, pp28, p38, p52 IgG. After thawing, CD4+ T cells were positively selected. Only in-frame clones appear in the TCRdb table, and some are missing; sequencing was by immunoSEQ multiplex PCR. The sample lists 75,000 to 90,000 clones, around 80% occurring once. Regarding this clone: Antigen unknown.

Trimming left V 5 bases short and J 6 bases short, with 11 bases between. CDR3 length: 13 residues. Germline V gene sequence: CDR1 MNHEY, CDR2 SVGAGI. This TCR came from an adult in good health and CMV-seronegative. Source material: memory CD4+ T cells from blood. The chain is built from TRBV6-5 and TRBJ1-5; D unclear. The CDR3 sequence: CASSPQRPQPQHF. The CDR3 DNA follows: TGTGCCAGCAGTCCACAGAGACCTCAGCCCCAGCATTTT.